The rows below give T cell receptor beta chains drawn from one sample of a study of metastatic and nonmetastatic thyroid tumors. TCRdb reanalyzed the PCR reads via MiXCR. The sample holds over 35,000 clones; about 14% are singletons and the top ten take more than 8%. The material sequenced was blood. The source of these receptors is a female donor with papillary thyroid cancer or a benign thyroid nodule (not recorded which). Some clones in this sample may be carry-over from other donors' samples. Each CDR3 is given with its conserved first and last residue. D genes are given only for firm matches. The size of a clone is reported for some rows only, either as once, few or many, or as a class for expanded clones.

CASYPGGAGANVLTF	TGTGCCAGTTACCCTGGCGGGGCTGGGGCCAACGTCCTGACTTTC	TRBJ2-6	many	.	TRBV28
CAWSVFSSYNEQFF	TGTGCCTGGAGTGTGTTTTCGTCCTACAATGAGCAGTTCTTC	TRBJ2-1	many	.	TRBV30
CASSISREGYTF	TGTGCCAGTAGTATATCGAGGGAGGGCTACACCTTC	TRBJ1-2	many	.	TRBV19
CASSSVTSGSHFEQFF	TGCGCCAGCAGTTCCGTGACTAGCGGGAGTCATTTTGAGCAGTTCTTC	TRBJ2-1	many	TRBD2	TRBV5-1
CASSLALTYNSPLHF	TGTGCCAGCAGCTTAGCCCTGACCTATAATTCACCCCTCCACTTT	TRBJ1-6	many	.	TRBV7-2
CASASGKETQYF	TGTGCCAGCGCCAGCGGGAAGGAGACCCAGTACTTC	TRBJ2-5	many	TRBD2	TRBV28
CASSVEARNTDTQYF	TGTGCCAGCAGCGTAGAAGCGCGGAACACAGATACGCAGTATTTT	TRBJ2-3	.	.	TRBV9
CASSLVLRGEQFF	TGCGCCAGCAGCTTGGTATTACGTGGTGAGCAGTTCTTC	TRBJ2-1	many	.	TRBV5-1
CASSALDRENQPQHF	TGTGCCAGTAGCGCCTTGGACCGGGAAAATCAGCCCCAGCATTTT	TRBJ1-5	many	.	TRBV19
CASSQVPGAQGEKLFF	TGTGCCAGCAGCCAAGTACCGGGGGCGCAGGGTGAAAAACTGTTTTTT	TRBJ1-4	many	.	TRBV3-1
CAGNPLGGDYNEQFF	TGTGCCGGGAACCCCTTAGGGGGGGATTACAATGAGCAGTTCTTC	TRBJ2-1	many	.	TRBV6-1
CASSFVRGTEAFF	TGTGCCAGCAGCTTTGTAAGGGGAACTGAAGCTTTCTTT	TRBJ1-1	many	.	TRBV13
CASSLEASGRGEQFF	TGCGCCAGCAGCTTGGAAGCCAGCGGGAGGGGTGAGCAGTTCTTC	TRBJ2-1	many	TRBD2	TRBV5-1
CASSPTSYGYTF	TGTGCCAGCAGCCCTACTAGCTATGGCTACACCTTC	TRBJ1-2	many	.	TRBV11-1
CASRPASGDSYNEQFF	TGCGCCAGCAGGCCGGCTAGCGGGGATTCCTACAATGAGCAGTTCTTC	TRBJ2-1	many	TRBD2	TRBV5-1
CASSPGQGSGNERFF	TGCGCCAGCAGCCCAGGACAGGGGTCGGGCAATGAGCGGTTCTTC	TRBJ2-1	.	TRBD1	TRBV5-1
CASSPSRGGRNTDTQYF	TGTGCCAGCAGCCCAAGCAGAGGAGGGCGGAACACAGATACGCAGTATTTT	TRBJ2-3	many	.	TRBV11-2
CAWNPGFSQPQHF	TGTGCCTGGAACCCAGGGTTTTCACAGCCCCAGCATTTT	TRBJ1-5	many	.	TRBV30
CASSSVPAYGYTF	TGTGCCAGCAGTTCGGTACCCGCCTATGGCTACACCTTC	TRBJ1-2	many	.	TRBV27
CASSYRGGELFF	TGTGCCAGCAGTTATCGGGGCGGGGAGCTGTTTTTT	TRBJ2-2	few	.	TRBV12-3/TRBV12-4
CASSLVMNTEAFF	TGTGCCAGCAGCTTAGTCATGAACACTGAAGCTTTCTTT	TRBJ1-1	many	.	TRBV7-2
CASSYEDGETQYF	TGCGCCAGCAGCTATGAGGATGGGGAGACCCAGTACTTC	TRBJ2-5	few	.	TRBV5-1
CASSQEGGGSLADTQYF	TGCGCCAGCAGCCAAGAGGGCGGAGGGAGTTTAGCAGATACGCAGTATTTT	TRBJ2-3	few	.	TRBV4-1
CASSFGWTSTGELFF	TGTGCCAGCAGTTTCGGCTGGACATCCACCGGGGAGCTGTTTTTT	TRBJ2-2	many	.	TRBV12-3/TRBV12-4
CASSTGKMSSYEQYF	TGTGCCAGCAGCACGGGAAAGATGAGCTCCTACGAGCAGTACTTC	TRBJ2-7	.	.	TRBV13
CASSTRTSGRNHEQYF	TGTGCCAGCAGCACCCGGACTAGCGGGAGGAACCACGAGCAGTACTTC	TRBJ2-7	many	TRBD2	TRBV5-4
CASSFSASTDTQYF	TGTGCCAGTAGTTTTAGTGCTAGCACAGATACGCAGTATTTT	TRBJ2-3	few	.	TRBV28
CATLAGGPGTDTQYF	TGTGCCACCTTAGCGGGAGGGCCGGGCACAGATACGCAGTATTTT	TRBJ2-3	many	TRBD2	TRBV27
CASSQPDREQFF	TGTGCCAGCAGCCAACCTGACAGGGAGCAGTTCTTC	TRBJ2-1	few	.	TRBV4-2
CASSLILRVVYTF	TGTGCCAGCAGTTTAATCCTCAGGGTTGTCTACACCTTC	TRBJ1-2	few	.	TRBV28
CASRAVRGNTEAFF	TGTGCCAGCAGGGCGGTGAGAGGAAACACTGAAGCTTTCTTT	TRBJ1-1	many	.	TRBV12-3/TRBV12-4
CASSLESAVPPDTQYF	TGTGCCAGCAGCTTAGAGTCGGCAGTACCCCCAGATACGCAGTATTTT	TRBJ2-3	many	.	TRBV7-6
CASSVLVGDHEKYF	TGCGCCAGCAGTGTGCTCGTGGGAGACCACGAGAAGTACTTC	TRBJ2-7	few	.	TRBV10-2
CASSVSGDTRDRYGYTF	TGTGCCAGCAGCGTCTCCGGTGACACCCGGGATCGCTATGGCTACACCTTC	TRBJ1-2	many	.	TRBV9
CSARSLPLAGALPLQFF	TGCAGTGCTAGATCTCTACCACTAGCGGGAGCCCTCCCCCTTCAGTTCTTC	TRBJ2-1	many	TRBD2	TRBV20-1
CAWSLGETQYF	TGTGCCTGGAGTCTAGGAGAGACCCAGTACTTC	TRBJ2-5	many	.	TRBV30
CASSQVRVGEKLFF	TGTGCCAGCAGCCAAGTGAGGGTGGGGGAAAAACTGTTTTTT	TRBJ1-4	many	.	TRBV3-1
CASRYSYTEAFF	TGTGCCAGCCGGTACAGTTACACTGAAGCTTTCTTT	TRBJ1-1	few	.	TRBV28
CASSGSGRTTDTQYF	TGTGCCAGCAGCGGTAGTGGGCGGACCACAGATACGCAGTATTTT	TRBJ2-3	.	.	TRBV9
CASSPLGDRGRLISYEQYF	TGTGCCAGCAGTCCACTGGGGGACAGGGGCCGCCTGATCTCCTACGAGCAGTACTTC	TRBJ2-7	medium-sized	TRBD1	TRBV28
CASSPTRTGKIYEQYF	TGTGCCAGCAGTCCGACCCGGACAGGGAAGATCTACGAGCAGTACTTC	TRBJ2-7	medium-sized	TRBD1	TRBV6-1